This T cell receptor (beta chain) is drawn from a study of cytomegalovirus exposure and HLA in healthy donors. Study observations and caveats: TCR beta chain V- and J-gene trimming was linked, in a later analysis, to a missense variant in DCLRE1C. In a later analysis, parvovirus B19, influenza, CMV and Epstein-Barr virus appeared linked to several top co-occurrence clusters.

Researchers ran the PCR with 60 Vbeta and 13 Jbeta primers. Method: immunoSEQ multiplex PCR; TCRdb's copy keeps in-frame clones and lacks some. This table has approximately 110,000 clones, 81% appearing once. Per germline, CDR1 ENHRY and CDR2 SYGVKD. With V trimmed by 6 bases and J by 3 bases, 10 bases remained unmatched. The CDR3 spans 15 residues. Everyone who donated was a healthy bone marrow donor. Despite likely unrecorded immune exposures, the donors were nominally healthy at the time of sampling. As to this clone: The antigen remains unidentified.

The chain carries TRBV10-3 and TRBJ1-2; TRBD1 aligns across 7 bases. Input material: PBMCs. This clonotype was sampled from a woman aged 25-40 years in good health and CMV-seronegative. CDR3 region: CAIRASPGGDYGYTF. As DNA, the CDR3 is TGTGCCATCAGGGCTAGTCCAGGGGGTGACTATGGCTACACCTTC.